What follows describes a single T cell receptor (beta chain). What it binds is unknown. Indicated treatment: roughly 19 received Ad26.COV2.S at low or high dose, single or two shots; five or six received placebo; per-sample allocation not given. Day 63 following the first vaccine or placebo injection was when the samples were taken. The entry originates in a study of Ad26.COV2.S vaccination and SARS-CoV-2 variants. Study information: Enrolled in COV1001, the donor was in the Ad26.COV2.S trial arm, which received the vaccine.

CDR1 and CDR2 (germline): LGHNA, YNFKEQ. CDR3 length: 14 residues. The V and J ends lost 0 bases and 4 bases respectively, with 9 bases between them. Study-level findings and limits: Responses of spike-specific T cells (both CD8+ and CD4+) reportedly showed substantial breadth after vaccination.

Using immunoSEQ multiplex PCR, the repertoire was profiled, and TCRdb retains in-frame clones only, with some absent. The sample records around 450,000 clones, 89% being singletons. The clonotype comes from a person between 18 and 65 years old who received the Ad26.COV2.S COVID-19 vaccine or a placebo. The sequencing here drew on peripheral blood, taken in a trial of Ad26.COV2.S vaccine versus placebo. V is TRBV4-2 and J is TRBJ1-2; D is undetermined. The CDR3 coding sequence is TGTGCCAGCAGCCAAGAGTTGGCAGGCTATGGCTACACCTTC. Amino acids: CASSQELAGYGYTF.